These 21 T cell receptor beta chains were sequenced from one sample in a study of OX40 agonist ivuxolimab in advanced cancers. Repertoires were generated with immunoSEQ multiplex PCR, while TCRdb's copy carries only in-frame clones and drops some. There are some 71,000 clones in the sample; 84% occur only once, and approximately 8% lies in the top ten. The sequenced sample was CD4+ or CD8+ T cells sorted from blood, obtained in a trial of the OX40 agonist ivuxolimab. The source is an adult with an advanced solid tumor such as melanoma, head and neck, liver or kidney cancer.

This clone is a singleton in its sample. The chain recombines TRBV5-1 with TRBJ2-2, with D possibly being TRBD2 (5 bases). Trimming took off 0 bases at V and 2 bases at J, with 8 bases between the two ends. Germline V gives CDR1 SGHRS, CDR2 YFSETQ. The CDR3 extends over 15 amino acids. In DNA form, the CDR3 reads TGCGCCAGCAGCTTGGCCGGGATTAACACCGGGGAGCTGTTTTTT. This codes for CASSLAGINTGELFF.

The chain combines TRBV5-1 with TRBJ1-2, with 10 bases lining up with TRBD1. The CDR3 contains 13 residues. Germline loops: CDR1 SGHRS, CDR2 YFSETQ. Germline trimming cut 0 bases from V and 7 bases from J; bases unmatched to any gene: 0. The CDR3 DNA follows: TGCGCCAGCAGCTTGGGGACAGGGGGTGGCTACACCTTC. This encodes CASSLGTGGGYTF.

The chain uses TRBV28 and TRBJ2-5; D remains unclear. This CDR3 is built from 17 residues. Germline assignment: CDR1 MDHEN and CDR2 SYDVKM. The V and J ends lost 5 bases and 6 bases respectively, with 25 bases between them. CDR3: CASSRSSGPGAVKTQYF. In DNA form, the CDR3 reads TGTGCCAGCAGTCGCTCCTCCGGGCCCGGTGCCGTAAAGACCCAGTACTTC.

This chain joins TRBV29-1 and TRBJ2-7; the D call may be TRBD1 or TRBD2 (6 bases each). V shed 1 base and J shed 3 bases, with 19 bases lying between them. Per germline, CDR1 SQVTM and CDR2 ANQGSEA. CDR3 length: 16 amino acids. The CDR3 nucleotides are TGCAGCGTTGAAGGGGGGGCCACAGGGAACGGCTACGAGCAGTACTTC. Translated: CSVEGGATGNGYEQYF.

The chain employs TRBV9 and TRBJ2-7; TRBD2 might be the D (6 bases). The CDR3 runs 14 residues. CDR1 is SGDLS, CDR2 YYNGEE, per germline. V was cut by 4 bases and J by 1 base, with 12 bases left in between. The CDR3 loop reads CASSQDGLSYEQYF. The CDR3 DNA sequence: TGTGCCAGCAGCCAGGACGGACTATCCTACGAGCAGTACTTC.

The genes are TRBV10-3 and TRBJ2-6, with D possibly TRBD1 on 6 matching bases. This CDR3 region has 18 residues. Germline V CDR1 and CDR2: ENHRY, SYGVKD. The V gene lost 6 bases and the J gene lost 2 bases, with 20 bases spanning the gap. CDR3 residues: CAISPHWTDPPGANVLTF. As DNA, the CDR3 is TGTGCCATCAGCCCGCATTGGACAGACCCCCCTGGGGCCAACGTCCTGACTTTC.

The CDR3 protein is CSVAPGQGAYNEQFF. The CDR3 DNA is TGCAGCGTTGCCCCGGGACAGGGGGCCTACAATGAGCAGTTCTTC. The V gene is TRBV29-1, the J gene TRBJ2-1; 11 nucleotides match TRBD1. The germline CDR1 and CDR2 sequences are SQVTM and ANQGSEA. CDR3 length: 15 amino acids. J lost 2 bases, V lost 4 bases, and 4 bases had no gene match.

The rearrangement uses TRBV27 and TRBJ2-3; D is unresolved. V dropped 6 bases and J dropped 6 bases, with 16 bases sitting between them. Germline V CDR1 and CDR2: MNHEY, SMNVEV (reference sequence). The CDR3 totals 14 residues. This CDR3 is CASRQGRLGDTQYF. CDR3 bases: TGTGCCAGCAGGCAAGGGCGACTGGGGGATACGCAGTATTTT.

The DNA of the CDR3 is TGTGCCAGCAGTTTACTAGCGGGAGGGCTCAGCGAGCAGTACTTC. Protein: CASSLLAGGLSEQYF. This chain links TRBV6-5 with TRBJ2-7; 13 bases line up with TRBD2. Germline V gene data show CDR1 as MNHEY and CDR2 as SVGAGI. The trim removed 4 bases at V and 6 bases at J, leaving 6 bases unmatched. The CDR3 extends over 15 amino acids.

This sequence joins TRBV18 and TRBJ2-7; D may be TRBD1 (6 bases). The CDR3 contains 13 residues. Germline V gives CDR1 KGHSH, CDR2 LQKENI. Trimming stripped 3 bases from V and 0 bases from J, with 6 bases between. The DNA for the CDR3 is TGTGCCAGCTCACCCAGGGGCTCCTACGAGCAGTACTTC. Residues: CASSPRGSYEQYF.

CDR3 sequence reads: CASRGTGTEQFF. CDR3 DNA: TGTGCCAGCAGGGGGACAGGGACGGAGCAGTTCTTC. The V call is TRBV2, the J call TRBJ2-1; 9 bases agree with TRBD1. The J segment lost 10 bases and the V segment lost 6 bases, leaving 4 bases of the junction unmatched. The CDR3 sequence is 12 residues long. Germline CDR1 and CDR2: SNHLY and FYNNEI.

V usage is TRBV7-2 and J usage is TRBJ2-1; possibly TRBD2 for D (5 bases). V shed 2 bases and J shed 4 bases, with 18 bases lying between them. Germline V gene data show CDR1 as SGHTA and CDR2 as FQGNSA. This CDR3 is 17 amino acids long. CDR3 DNA sequence: TGTGCCAGCAGCTTAACCGGGAATCCCATTTCGTACAATGAGCAGTTCTTC. Protein sequence: CASSLTGNPISYNEQFF.

J is TRBJ1-1 and V is TRBV7-9, with 11 nucleotides matching TRBD1. This CDR3 comprises 14 residues. V was clipped by 5 bases and J by 8 bases; unmatched bases: 7. Germline lookup yields CDR1 SEHNR and CDR2 FQNEAQ (reference sequence). As DNA, the CDR3 is TGTGCCAGCAGCCGGGGACAGGGGGGGGCGGAAGCTTTCTTT. Residues: CASSRGQGGAEAFF.

For the CDR3, the DNA is TGTGCCAGCAGCTTAGCGCGTTCCCTTGGGTTGGGTCAGCCCCAGCATTTT. This codes for CASSLARSLGLGQPQHF. V gene TRBV7-8 combines with J gene TRBJ1-5; no definite D call. Germline loops: CDR1 SGHVS, CDR2 FQNEAQ. This CDR3 has 17 residues. The V end was cut by 0 bases, the J end by 6 bases, with 18 bases between.

This clone is a singleton in its sample. The gene calls are TRBV7-2 and TRBJ2-6, with D tentatively TRBD1 (5 bases). The V and J ends lost 6 bases and 2 bases respectively, with 11 bases between them. Germline CDR1 and CDR2: SGHTA and FQGNSA. CDR3 length: 15 residues. This chain's CDR3 is CASRRGRPGANVLTF. In DNA, the CDR3 is TGTGCCAGCAGAAGGGGCAGACCTGGGGCCAACGTCCTGACTTTC.

This clone has just a few counts. The V gene is TRBV11-3, the J gene TRBJ1-1, with 8 nucleotides matching TRBD1. Trimming cost V 5 bases and J 3 bases; bases outside gene matches: 8. Germline V gives CDR1 SGHNT, CDR2 YENEEA. The CDR3 totals 15 residues. This CDR3 reads CASSLQGAVDTEAFF. Here the CDR3 DNA reads TGTGCCAGCAGCCTCCAGGGGGCTGTGGACACTGAAGCTTTCTTT. Supplemented by reference TRBV11-3 and TRBJ1-1, the full variable domain reads EAGVVQSPRYKIIEKKQPVAFWCNPISGHNTLYWYLQNLGQGPELLIRYENEEAVDDSQLPKDRFSAERLKGVDSTLKIQPAELGDSAVYLCASSLQGAVDTEAFFGQGTRLTVV.

The V call is TRBV18, the J call TRBJ2-7; perhaps TRBD1 as D (6 bases). V was clipped by 2 bases and J by 10 bases, with 15 bases between them. The CDR3 is made up of 13 amino acids. CDR1 is KGHSH, CDR2 LQKENI, per germline. CDR3 in DNA: TGTGCCAGCTCACCAGGACAGTGGGAAATACAGTACTTC. This codes for CASSPGQWEIQYF.

The chain has TRBV5-4 and TRBJ2-5; 7 positions match TRBD2. The assigned J gene may be wrong: the sequence end matches TRBJ2-7 better. This CDR3 region has 14 residues. Looked up from germline, CDR1 is SGHNT and CDR2 is YYREEE (reference sequence). CDR3 sequence reads: CASSGGDYRYEQYF. Here the CDR3 DNA reads TGTGCCAGCAGCGGGGGGGACTACCGCTACGAGCAGTACTTC.

This chain joins TRBV19 and TRBJ1-2; D is unresolved. CDR3 length: 12 residues. The V gene lost 5 bases and the J gene lost 4 bases, with 8 bases spanning the gap. Germline loops: CDR1 LNHDA, CDR2 SQIVND (reference sequence). CDR3 in amino acids: CASSFGVYGYTF. CDR3 bases: TGTGCCAGTAGTTTTGGGGTCTATGGCTACACCTTC. Complete variable domain (other parts from reference TRBV19 and TRBJ1-2): DGGITQSPKYLFRKEGQNVTLSCEQNLNHDAMYWYRQDPGQGLRLIYYSQIVNDFQKGDIAEGYSVSREKKESFPLTVTSAQKNPTAFYLCASSFGVYGYTFGSGTRLTVV.

The J gene is TRBJ2-7, the V gene TRBV7-5. TRBV7-5 is termed a pseudogene. The CDR3 loop spans 15 amino acids. The CDR3 here is CARSHTGPRTYEQYF. CDR3 bases: TGTGCCAGAAGCCATACGGGACCACGTACCTACGAGCAGTACTTC.

The gene calls are TRBV7-3 and TRBJ2-2; D unresolved. The V end lost 3 bases, the J end lost 0 bases, and 5 bases lay between the germline ends. The CDR3 is 14 residues long. Germline assignment: CDR1 SGHTA and CDR2 FQGTGA. CDR3 DNA: TGTGCCAGCAGCTTGGGGTCGAACACCGGGGAGCTGTTTTTT. Amino acid sequence: CASSLGSNTGELFF.